The sequence of this T cell receptor beta chain was determined in a study of blood T cells in healthy people across ages. Study information: Roughly one uniquely barcoded beta molecule per two T cells was captured.

CDR1 and CDR2 from the germline V gene are LGHDT and YNNKEL (reference sequence). The CDR3 has 17 amino acids. The trim removed 0 bases at V and 5 bases at J, leaving 6 bases unmatched. Ten milliliters of peripheral blood were drawn from each donor. Primed by a sample-barcoded 5' primer and a J-beta primer mix, a second PCR proceeded for 7 to 11 cycles. Each of the samples gave a minimum of 2.5 million paired-end reads that contained CDR3. In TCRdb, the 5' RACE reads were re-called with MiXCR into one record per CDR3 protein. Among 800,000 to 900,000 distinct CDR3 sequences listed, 55% to 65% were seen once.

The J gene is TRBJ2-3, the V gene TRBV3-1; TRBD2 matches at 12 bases. Input material: blood. This clonotype was sampled from a man aged 30 to 39 in good health. Here the CDR3 reads CASSQEPSGGAKDTQYF. CDR3 in DNA: TGTGCCAGCAGCCAAGAGCCTAGCGGGGGGGCAAAAGATACGCAGTATTTT.